These 7 T cell receptor beta chains originate from one sample sequenced in a study of control samples from healthy donors and cancer patients. Generated by immunoSEQ multiplex PCR, the TCRdb table keeps only in-frame clones and is missing some. Here the sample spans 150,000 to 200,000 clones, around 94% being singletons. The sample was blood. These receptors all stem from a man aged 30 to 39 in good health.

This chain links TRBV5-3 with TRBJ2-7; D could derive from TRBD1 or TRBD2 (5 bases each). TRBV5-3 is recorded as an ORF, its role being uncertain. CDR3 length: 9 amino acids. The ends were cut back, 10 bases at V and 9 bases at J, with 11 bases in the middle. In DNA form, the CDR3 reads TGTGCCGGCCTGAGGGGGCAGTACTTC. Residues: CAGLRGQYF.

The chain uses TRBV5-1 and TRBJ2-4; D not resolved. The V and J ends lost 5 bases and 5 bases respectively, with 11 bases between them. The CDR3 is made up of 13 amino acids. Germline CDR1 reads SGHRS; CDR2 reads YFSETQ. The CDR3, as DNA: TGCGCCAGCAGTAGAAATGGGGAAAACATTCAGTACTTC. Translated: CASSRNGENIQYF.

V and J are TRBV19 and TRBJ1-1; 7 positions agree with TRBD1. The V segment lost 6 bases and the J segment 1 base; nucleotides outside the gene matches: 2. This CDR3 is built from 13 residues. Looked up from germline, CDR1 is LNHDA and CDR2 is SQIVND (reference sequence). CDR3 nucleotide sequence: TGTGCCAGTAGGAGACAGGGGAACACTGAAGCTTTCTTT. As protein: CASRRQGNTEAFF.

The chain carries TRBV2 and TRBJ1-4; D gene ambiguous. CDR1 and CDR2 (germline): SNHLY, FYNNEI. This CDR3 region has 13 residues. Between the trimmed V and J ends, which lost 4 bases and 5 bases, there was a span of 8 bases. CDR3: CASSVTRNEKLFF. As DNA, the CDR3 is TGTGCCAGCAGTGTCACAAGGAATGAAAAACTGTTTTTT. Complete variable domain (other parts from reference TRBV2 and TRBJ1-4): EPEVTQTPSHQVTQMGQEVILRCVPISNHLYFYWYRQILGQKVEFLVSFYNNEISEKSEIFDDQFSVERPDGSNFTLKIRSTKLEDSAMYFCASSVTRNEKLFFGSGTQLSVL.

The genes are TRBV30 and TRBJ2-2; no reliable D call. The CDR3 is 15 amino acids. Germline V gene data show CDR1 as GTSNPN and CDR2 as SVGIG (reference sequence). The V end lost 2 bases, the J end lost 9 bases, and 19 bases lay between the germline ends. The CDR3 nucleotides are TGTGCCTGGAGTCCGAATTTCGCCGGGCTCAGGGAGCTGTTTTTT. Amino acids: CAWSPNFAGLRELFF.

This clone was observed once. The rearrangement joins TRBV10-3 to TRBJ2-1; D might be TRBD2 (5 bases). V gave up 3 bases and J gave up 7 bases, with 10 bases separating them. The CDR3 consists of 13 residues. In germline, CDR1 is ENHRY, CDR2 SYGVKD. Here the CDR3 reads CAISDRGENEQFF. CDR3 bases: TGTGCCATCAGTGACCGGGGTGAGAATGAGCAGTTCTTC.

This rearrangement joins TRBV7-8 to TRBJ2-7; TRBD2 matches at 10 bases. Germline CDR1 reads SGHVS; CDR2 reads FQNEAQ. The CDR3 consists of 17 residues. V gave up 2 bases and J gave up 0 bases; unmatched junction bases: 7. CDR3 in amino acids: CASSLKSSGGPSYEQYF. CDR3 nucleotides: TGTGCCAGCAGCTTAAAGTCTAGCGGGGGACCCTCCTACGAGCAGTACTTC. Drawing the rest from reference TRBV7-8 and TRBJ2-7, the complete variable domain is GAGVSQSPRYKVAKRGQDVALRCDPISGHVSLFWYQQALGQGPEFLTYFQNEAQLDKSGLPSDRFFAERPEGSVSTLKIQRTQQEDSAVYLCASSLKSSGGPSYEQYFGPGTRLTVT.